Presented here are 5 T cell receptor beta chains from one specimen sequenced in a study of naive CD8 T cells in extremely preterm neonates. Deliveries were elective term cesareans at about 37-42 weeks, with no labor or membrane rupture. TCRdb's copy holds only in-frame clones and misses some; the assay was immunoSEQ multiplex PCR. The sample has 6,500 to 9,000 clones; approximately 90% are singletons. The material sequenced was naive CD8+ T cells from cord blood. Every receptor here comes from a newborn in good health.

The chain has TRBV19 and TRBJ1-1, with D possibly being TRBD1 (5 bases). Germline V gene lookup returns CDR1 LNHDA and CDR2 SQIVND (reference sequence). CDR3 length equals 14 residues. The ends were cut back, 3 bases at V and 5 bases at J, with 13 bases in the middle. This CDR3 is CASSMGRVGTEAFF. CDR3 nucleotides: TGTGCCAGTAGTATGGGCAGGGTCGGTACTGAAGCTTTCTTT.

V is TRBV21-1 and J is TRBJ2-7; the D call of TRBD1 is as the table states it, not checked on the DNA. TRBV21-1 is shown as a pseudogene. The CDR3 contains 11 residues. The CDR3 region has the DNA TGTGCCAGCAGCACAGGGGGCGCGCAGTACTTC. Protein: CASSTGGAQYF.

The V call is TRBV19, the J call TRBJ2-1; 9 bases align to TRBD2. Germline assignment: CDR1 LNHDA and CDR2 SQIVND (reference sequence). J lost 6 bases, V lost 3 bases, and 0 bases had no gene match. This CDR3 region has 13 residues. CDR3 residues: CASSMGLANEQFF. Written as DNA, the CDR3 is TGTGCCAGTAGTATGGGACTAGCCAATGAGCAGTTCTTC.

The V call is TRBV27, the J call TRBJ2-3; D might be TRBD1 (5 bases). The CDR3 sequence is 13 residues long. V was clipped by 4 bases and J by 0 bases, with 5 bases between them. Germline V lookup: CDR1 MNHEY, CDR2 SMNVEV (reference sequence). In DNA, the CDR3 is TGTGCCAGCAGTTGGGGCAGCACAGATACGCAGTATTTT. It is translated as CASSWGSTDTQYF.

This rearrangement joins TRBV2 to TRBJ1-5, with TRBD1 matching 7 bases. V lost 3 bases to trimming and J lost 9 bases; unmatched junction nucleotides: 8. This CDR3 spans 14 amino acids. Germline-derived CDR1 and CDR2 are SNHLY and FYNNEI. The CDR3 spells CASSERQGRGPQHF. CDR3 in DNA: TGTGCCAGCAGTGAGAGACAGGGCCGAGGGCCCCAGCATTTT.